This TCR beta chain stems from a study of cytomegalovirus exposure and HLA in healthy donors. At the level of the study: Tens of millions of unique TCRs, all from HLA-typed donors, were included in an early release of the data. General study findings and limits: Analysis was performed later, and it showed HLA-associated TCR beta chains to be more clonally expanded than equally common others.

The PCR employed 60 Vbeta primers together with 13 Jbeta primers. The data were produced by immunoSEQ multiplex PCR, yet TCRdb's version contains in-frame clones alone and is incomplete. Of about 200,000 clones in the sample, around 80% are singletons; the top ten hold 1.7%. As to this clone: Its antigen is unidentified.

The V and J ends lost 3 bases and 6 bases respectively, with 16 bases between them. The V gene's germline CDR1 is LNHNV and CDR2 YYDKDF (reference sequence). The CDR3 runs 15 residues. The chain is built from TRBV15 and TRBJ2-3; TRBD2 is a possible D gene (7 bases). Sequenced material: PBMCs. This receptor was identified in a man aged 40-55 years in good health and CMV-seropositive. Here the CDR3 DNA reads TGTGCCACCAGCAGCACTAGCGCGAGGGGGGATACGCAGTATTTT. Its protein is CATSSTSARGDTQYF.